Below, one TCR beta chain is given with its context. The target antigen is unknown. This CDR3 has 15 residues. Per germline, CDR1 MNHNS and CDR2 SASEGT. Trimming took off 2 bases at V and 4 bases at J, with 13 bases between the two ends. These data originate in a study of Ad26.COV2.S vaccination and SARS-CoV-2 variants. Turning to the study itself: Donor was assigned to the Ad26.COV2.S arm of trial COV1001. Study-wide results and limits: Considerable breadth of spike-specific CD8+ and CD4+ T cell responses has reportedly been documented following vaccination. Comparable non-spike TCR breadth was observed in vaccine and placebo recipients.

Described treatment: around 19 received Ad26.COV2.S at low or high dose, single or two shots; a few received placebo; per-sample allocation not given. Sampling occurred on day 63 after the first vaccine or placebo injection. The repertoire was sequenced with immunoSEQ multiplex PCR; TCRdb's copy has only in-frame clones and lacks some. The repertoire holds about 500,000 clones, with about 89% as singletons. The genes are TRBV6-1 and TRBJ2-3; D unclear. This receptor was identified in a person between 18 and 65 years old who received the Ad26.COV2.S COVID-19 vaccine or a placebo. The specimen was peripheral blood, collected in a trial of Ad26.COV2.S vaccine versus placebo. In DNA form, the CDR3 reads TGTGCCAGCAGTGAATTGGCTAATGGCCCAGATACGCAGTATTTT. Protein product: CASSELANGPDTQYF.